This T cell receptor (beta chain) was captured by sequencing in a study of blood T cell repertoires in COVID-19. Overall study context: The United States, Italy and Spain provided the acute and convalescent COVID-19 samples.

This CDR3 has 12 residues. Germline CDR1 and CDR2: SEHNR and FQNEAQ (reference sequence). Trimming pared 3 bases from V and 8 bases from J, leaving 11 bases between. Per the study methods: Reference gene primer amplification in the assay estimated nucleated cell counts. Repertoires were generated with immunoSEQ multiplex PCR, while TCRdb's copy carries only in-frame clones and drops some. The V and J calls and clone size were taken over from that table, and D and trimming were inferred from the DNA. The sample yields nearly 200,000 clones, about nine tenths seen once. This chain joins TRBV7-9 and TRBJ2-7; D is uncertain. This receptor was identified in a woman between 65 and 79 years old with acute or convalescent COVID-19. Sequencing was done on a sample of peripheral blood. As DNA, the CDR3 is TGTGCCAGCAGCTTTGTTAGCCAGCAGCAGTACTTC. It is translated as CASSFVSQQQYF.